Shown below are 10 T cell receptor beta chains from a single sample sequenced in a study of PD-1 blockade in classical Hodgkin lymphoma. Noted time point: newly diagnosed, previously untreated cHL patient sample. Thawed PBMCs yielded CD4+ T cells through magnetic negative selection. Measured with immunoSEQ multiplex PCR; TCRdb has only the in-frame clones, and not every one. The sample carries about 20,000 clones, approximately 82% recorded once. The sample taken for sequencing was CD4+ T cells from blood. The origin of the receptors is a human donor with classical Hodgkin lymphoma.

The gene calls are TRBV25-1 and TRBJ1-6, with 7 bases lining up with TRBD1. V trimming: 1 base; J trimming: 8 bases; junction bases outside the gene matches: 5. The germline gives CDR1 MGHDK, CDR2 SYGVNS. The CDR3 spans 15 residues. CDR3 in DNA: TGTGCCAGCAGTGAATTTACAGGGGCACATTCACCCCTCCACTTT. As protein: CASSEFTGAHSPLHF.

In its sample, this clone was seen once. The chain uses TRBV7-9 and TRBJ1-1; D may be TRBD1 (6 bases). CDR3 length: 13 amino acids. Germline V CDR1 and CDR2: SEHNR, FQNEAQ (reference sequence). The germline V and J ends were trimmed by 5 bases and 1 base, with 8 bases remaining between them. The CDR3 region has the DNA TGTGCCAGCAGCCGGGGACAGAACACTGAAGCTTTCTTT. This translates into CASSRGQNTEAFF. Complete variable domain (other parts from reference TRBV7-9 and TRBJ1-1): DTGVSQNPRHKITKRGQNVTFRCDPISEHNRLYWYRQTLGQGPEFLTYFQNEAQLEKSRLLSDRFSAERPKGSFSTLEIQRTEQGDSAMYLCASSRGQNTEAFFGQGTRLTVV.

The chain couples TRBV5-6 to TRBJ2-2; D not certain. CDR1 and CDR2 from the germline V gene are SGHDT and YYEEEE. The CDR3 runs 14 residues. The V end was cut by 0 bases, the J end by 3 bases, with 6 bases between. The CDR3 region has the DNA TGTGCCAGCAGCTTGGGCACCTACACCGGGGAGCTGTTTTTT. Its translation: CASSLGTYTGELFF.

The chain has TRBV28 and TRBJ2-1; D is possibly TRBD2 (6 bases). Germline CDR1 and CDR2: MDHEN and SYDVKM. The V gene lost 3 bases and the J gene lost 6 bases, with 15 bases spanning the gap. The CDR3 sequence is 15 residues long. CDR3 nucleotide sequence: TGTGCCAGCAGTTTCGGGCAGATCGGGGGCAATGAGCAGTTCTTC. It translates to CASSFGQIGGNEQFF. Drawing the rest from reference TRBV28 and TRBJ2-1, the complete variable domain is DVKVTQSSRYLVKRTGEKVFLECVQDMDHENMFWYRQDPGLGLRLIYFSYDVKMKEKGDIPEGYSVSREKKERFSLILESASTNQTSMYLCASSFGQIGGNEQFFGPGTRLTVL.

The chain has TRBV10-1 and TRBJ2-7; 12 positions agree with TRBD1. Germline V gene lookup returns CDR1 WNHNN and CDR2 SYGVQD (reference sequence). V trimming: 3 bases; J trimming: 6 bases; junction bases outside the gene matches: 3. CDR3 size: 14 residues. The CDR3 DNA reads TGCGCCAGCAGTGATGGGACAGGGGGCCTCGAGCAGTACTTC. Translated: CASSDGTGGLEQYF.

CDR3 nucleotide sequence: TGTGCCAGTAGTATTACTATACAGCCGAACACTGAAGCTTTCTTT. Translated: CASSITIQPNTEAFF. The genes are TRBV19 and TRBJ1-1, with unresolved D. Per the germline V gene, CDR1 is LNHDA and CDR2 is SQIVND (reference sequence). The ends were cut back, 3 bases at V and 1 base at J, with 12 bases in the middle. The CDR3 is 15 residues long.

The chain joins TRBV7-8 to TRBJ2-3, with TRBD2 identical over 7 bases. Germline V CDR1 and CDR2: SGHVS, FQNEAQ. J gave up 3 bases and V 3 bases, and 18 bases lay outside the gene matches. The CDR3 extends over 19 amino acids. CDR3 DNA: TGTGCCAGCAGCTTCCCGGGACGGTTACGCGGGAGTCGAACAGATACGCAGTATTTT. Translation: CASSFPGRLRGSRTDTQYF. Variable domain in full (rest from reference TRBV7-8 and TRBJ2-3): GAGVSQSPRYKVAKRGQDVALRCDPISGHVSLFWYQQALGQGPEFLTYFQNEAQLDKSGLPSDRFFAERPEGSVSTLKIQRTQQEDSAVYLCASSFPGRLRGSRTDTQYFGPGTRLTVL.

The rearrangement links TRBV7-9 to TRBJ2-7; no clear D gene. Germline assignment: CDR1 SEHNR and CDR2 FQNEAQ (reference sequence). Trimming removed 1 base from V and 0 bases from J, with 10 bases in between. The CDR3 runs 15 residues. The CDR3 spells CASSLGGPASYEQYF. The CDR3 bases are TGTGCCAGCAGCTTAGGTGGGCCGGCCTCCTACGAGCAGTACTTC.

The genes are TRBV13 and TRBJ2-1; 10 nucleotides match TRBD2. This CDR3 is 17 amino acids long. V lost 5 bases to trimming and J lost 3 bases; unmatched junction nucleotides: 10. Per germline, CDR1 PRHDT and CDR2 FYEKMQ (reference sequence). The CDR3 region is CASSRPPSGSFYNEQFF. CDR3 coding DNA: TGTGCCAGCAGCCGACCCCCTAGCGGGAGTTTCTACAATGAGCAGTTCTTC.

The chain has TRBV28 and TRBJ1-1; TRBD1 matches 8 bases. V was pared by 8 bases and J by 6 bases, with 14 bases of the junction left unmatched. Germline V CDR1 and CDR2: MDHEN, SYDVKM. The length of the CDR3 is 15 residues. The CDR3 coding sequence is TGTGCCAGCTTACCAGGGGGCGCCGGTCTTCCTGAAGCTTTCTTT. This codes for CASLPGGAGLPEAFF.